This T cell receptor beta chain was identified in a study of blood T cell repertoires in COVID-19 (dated by TCRdb to the early 2020s). For the wider study: The collaborator samples originated in the United States, Italy and Spain and spanned the acute and convalescent phases of COVID-19. The material from the prospective study consisted of cDNA or gDNA derived from T cells, B-cell-depleted T cells, or PBMCs. The dataset comprised deeply sampled blood TCRbeta repertoires from subjects exposed to, actively infected with, or recovered from COVID-19. A freely available public database, intended as a resource for researchers studying the immune response to SARS-CoV-2, is where the repertoires were released. Samples came from the ongoing ImmuneRACE study (first 160 participants) plus 1,254 subjects from 6 global collaborators. Nearly every sample came with metadata listing a de-identified subject ID, COVID-19 status, age in years and sex. HLA class I and class II types, where available, came from metadata supplied by the sample provider rather than from assay-based typing.

The immunoSEQ Assay, a bias-controlled multiplex PCR, was used to amplify TCRbeta CDR3 regions from genomic DNA. As for the original processing: The number of nucleated cells in each sample was estimated by amplification of reference gene primers within the assay. Sequence reads were collapsed and filtered to measure the absolute abundance of every unique TCRbeta CDR3 rearrangement. For each sample, productive Simpson clonality was calculated as the square root of Simpson's diversity index across productive rearrangements. Entries here come from immuneACCESS through TCRdb and include only in-frame sequences with V and J called. Some clones fail to appear in such tables; in the studies checked, an unresolved V gene covers under half of the shortfall, and the cause of the remainder is unknown. V and J calls and clone size come straight from that table; D and trimming were deduced from the DNA. Counted in this sample were about 120,000 clones; about 79% of them appeared once. The top ten clones comprise approximately 3.9% of the sample.

The germline V gene encodes CDR1 SNHLY and CDR2 FYNNEI. The CDR3 contains 13 residues, cysteine and phenylalanine counted. The kept DNA is CDR3 alone, 39 bases in frame from the first base. Trimming takes 5 bases from V and 0 bases from J, and the germline ends sit 7 bases apart. What the research found in general, with its limitations: Clinical and demographic metadata were provided uncurated, with the amount varying by source and participant.

To note about this clone: Its antigen remains unidentified. Base qualities were left out, and no much larger clone turns up one base away.

Collaborating institutions collected whole blood in K2EDTA tubes following their own protocols. For TCRbeta analysis, collaborator samples were shipped as frozen whole blood, as isolated PBMCs, or as DNA extracted from either sample type. The receptor comes from an elderly woman with acute or convalescent COVID-19. The sample comprised peripheral blood. Recombination linked TRBV2 to TRBJ2-5; the D gene is not confidently resolved. The CDR3 region: CASSLEYQETQYF. At the DNA level, the sequence is TGTGCCAGCAGTCTAGAATACCAAGAGACCCAGTACTTC.